The 2 T cell receptor beta chains below all came from one sample that was sequenced in a study of blood T cell repertoires in COVID-19. The table came from immunoSEQ multiplex PCR; TCRdb's copy has only in-frame clones and leaves some out. The table records under 200,000 clones, around 89% of them present only once. The specimen was PBMCs or T cells enriched from blood (not recorded which). The receptors derive from a woman under 30 who had recovered from COVID-19.

This chain joins TRBV6-5 and TRBJ2-5; 14 positions agree with TRBD2. CDR1 MNHEY and CDR2 SVGAGI come from the germline V gene. With 7 bases clipped from V and 3 bases from J, the junction kept 4 bases outside the gene matches. The CDR3 has 15 residues. The DNA of the CDR3 is TGTGCCAGCATCTCGGGACTAGCGGGGGAAGAGACCCAGTACTTC. It codes for CASISGLAGEETQYF.

V gene TRBV28 combines with J gene TRBJ2-7; 7 bases map to TRBD1. The CDR3 is 11 residues long. The germline V gene encodes CDR1 MDHEN and CDR2 SYDVKM. The V segment lost 6 bases and the J segment 6 bases; nucleotides outside the gene matches: 2. The DNA for the CDR3 is TGTGCCAGCAGCGGACAGGCCGAGCAGTACTTC. Translating it yields CASSGQAEQYF.